This entry describes one T cell receptor (beta chain). This specimen belongs to a study of cytomegalovirus exposure and HLA in healthy donors. The PCR ran on 60 Vbeta and 13 Jbeta primers. Sequencing was performed with immunoSEQ multiplex PCR; in TCRdb, only in-frame clones are kept and a portion is missing. The sample lists some 100,000 clones, roughly 70% seen once, with approximately 4.3% in the top ten. Germline V gene data show CDR1 as MDHEN and CDR2 as SYDVKM. V dropped 3 bases and J dropped 5; count of bases not matched to a gene: 1. The CDR3 extends over 15 amino acids. The receptor comes from a woman aged 18-30 years in good health and CMV-seropositive. The source material was PBMCs. V is TRBV28 and J is TRBJ2-2, with 12 nucleotides matching TRBD2. The CDR3 is CASSLTSGSTGELFF. DNA of the CDR3: TGTGCCAGCAGTTTGACTAGCGGGAGTACCGGGGAGCTGTTTTTT. Full variable domain (rest looked up from reference TRBV28 and TRBJ2-2): DVKVTQSSRYLVKRTGEKVFLECVQDMDHENMFWYRQDPGLGLRLIYFSYDVKMKEKGDIPEGYSVSREKKERFSLILESASTNQTSMYLCASSLTSGSTGELFFGEGSRLTVL.